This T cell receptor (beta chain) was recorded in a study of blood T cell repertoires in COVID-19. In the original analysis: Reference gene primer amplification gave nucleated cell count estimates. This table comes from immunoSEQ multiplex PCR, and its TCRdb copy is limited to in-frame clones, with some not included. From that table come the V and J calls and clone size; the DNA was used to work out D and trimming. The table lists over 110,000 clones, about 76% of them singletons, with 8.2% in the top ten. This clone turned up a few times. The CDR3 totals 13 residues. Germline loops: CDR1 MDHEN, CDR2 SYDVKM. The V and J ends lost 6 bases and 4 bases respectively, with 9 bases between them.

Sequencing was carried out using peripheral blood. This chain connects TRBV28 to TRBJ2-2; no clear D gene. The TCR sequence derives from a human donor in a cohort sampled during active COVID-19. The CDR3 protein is CASRLEPTGELFF. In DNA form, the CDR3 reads TGTGCCAGCAGGCTAGAGCCCACCGGGGAGCTGTTTTTT.